This T cell receptor (beta chain) emerged from a study of shared clonotypes between healthy human individuals. General observations from the study: Larger estimated richness was generally recorded for naive subsets relative to memory subsets.

The authors split each subset's genomic DNA evenly across several immunoSEQ plates. Assay used: immunoSEQ multiplex PCR; TCRdb lists only in-frame clones, some missing. The data show about 2.1 million clones, with more than 85% seen just once and 1.7% held by the top ten. For this clone: The antigen remains undetermined.

Germline V gene lookup returns CDR1 MNHNS and CDR2 SASEGT. The CDR3 is made up of 14 amino acids. Trimming removed 3 bases from V and 4 bases from J, with 10 bases in between. Naive CD8 isolation took CD45RO-negative cells positively selected for CCR7 and excluded terminally differentiated effector memory CD45RA+ cells. Sequenced material: naive CD8+ T cells from PBMCs. This chain joins TRBV6-1 and TRBJ1-5; tentatively, D is TRBD1 (5 bases). The sequence was collected from a young man in good health. Some clones in this sample may be carry-over from other donors' samples. CDR3 DNA sequence: TGTGCCAGCAGTGACCAGGGTATTAATCAGCCCCAGCATTTT. Translation: CASSDQGINQPQHF.